This T cell receptor (beta chain) was recovered during a study of T cells after yellow fever vaccination. This clonotype has just one count. Its target is unknown. The V gene's germline CDR1 is SGHRS and CDR2 YFSETQ. Trimming removed 0 bases at V and 1 base at J, with 7 bases between. The CDR3 loop spans 15 amino acids. Template-switching 5'RACE yielded the TCR cDNA; a universal primer site and UMIs were added in the process. TCRdb called the 5' RACE reads again in MiXCR, with one record for every CDR3 protein. Of about 300,000 distinct CDR3 sequences in the sample, 8.7% are singletons; the top ten hold about 3.7%. Study-level points and caveats: Subsequent booster samples again held most clones from primary vaccination (96% CD4, about 85% CD8).

The clonotype comes from a man aged 18 to 30 who received the YFV17D yellow fever vaccine. This sample comprised CD4+ T cells sorted from PBMCs, obtained 5 days after the yellow fever booster vaccination. The rearrangement uses TRBV5-1 and TRBJ1-4; D is uncertain. This chain's CDR3 is CASSLGPETNEKLFF. In nucleotides, the CDR3 is TGCGCCAGCAGCTTGGGCCCAGAAACTAATGAAAAACTGTTTTTT.